The rows below give T cell receptor beta chains drawn from one sample of a study of shared clonotypes between healthy human individuals. Sequencing used immunoSEQ multiplex PCR; TCRdb keeps in-frame clones, though not all of them. The sample records hundreds of thousands of clones, approximately 96% being singletons. Sample: naive CD8+ T cells sorted from blood. All receptors derive from a woman in her twenties or thirties in good health. Both conserved end residues are part of each CDR3. The order of the fields is CDR3 DNA, CDR3 protein, CDR3 length, J gene, D gene, clone size, V gene. D genes are given only for firm matches. Some rows mark clone size as missing; the rest say once, few, many or name a class of expanded clone.

CDR3nt: TGCGCCAGCTGGGGCGGGGGGTTAGCTAACTATGGCTACACCTTC; CDR3aa: CASWGGGLANYGYTF; len: 15; j_gene: TRBJ1-2; d_gene: NA; abundance: NA; v_gene: TRBV4-1
CDR3nt: TGTGCCAGCAGCGTCGGGGGCACGGGATACGAGCAGTACTTC; CDR3aa: CASSVGGTGYEQYF; len: 14; j_gene: TRBJ2-7; d_gene: NA; abundance: NA; v_gene: TRBV9
CDR3nt: TGCGCCAGCAGCCAGTGGACAGACAATCAGCCCCAGCATTTT; CDR3aa: CASSQWTDNQPQHF; len: 14; j_gene: TRBJ1-5; d_gene: NA; abundance: NA; v_gene: TRBV4-1
CDR3nt: TGTGCCAGCAGTTTATCGCCGGCAGGCAAATATAATTCACCCCTCCACTTT; CDR3aa: CASSLSPAGKYNSPLHF; len: 17; j_gene: TRBJ1-6; d_gene: NA; abundance: NA; v_gene: TRBV27
CDR3nt: TGTGCCAGCAGCCTCTCGGTGACAGCTCTCGACGAGCAGTACTTC; CDR3aa: CASSLSVTALDEQYF; len: 15; j_gene: TRBJ2-7; d_gene: NA; abundance: NA; v_gene: TRBV28
CDR3nt: TGTGCCAGCAGAGGGGCTAGCGGGAGGTCGAGCTCCTACAATGAGCAGTTCTTC; CDR3aa: CASRGASGRSSSYNEQFF; len: 18; j_gene: TRBJ2-1; d_gene: TRBD2; abundance: NA; v_gene: TRBV2
CDR3nt: TGTGCCAGCGCGGGGGTATCGTACAATGAGCAGTTCTTC; CDR3aa: CASAGVSYNEQFF; len: 13; j_gene: TRBJ2-1; d_gene: TRBD2; abundance: once; v_gene: TRBV7-9
CDR3nt: TGTGCCAGCATCCTCGGACAGGGTTCGAACACTGAAGCTTTCTTT; CDR3aa: CASILGQGSNTEAFF; len: 15; j_gene: TRBJ1-1; d_gene: TRBD1; abundance: NA; v_gene: TRBV2
CDR3nt: TGCAGCGTTGAAGATCGGGCAGGGATCAACGAGCAGTACTTC; CDR3aa: CSVEDRAGINEQYF; len: 14; j_gene: TRBJ2-7; d_gene: NA; abundance: NA; v_gene: TRBV29-1
CDR3nt: TGTGCCAGCAAACAGGGTAACACCGGGGAGCTGTTTTTT; CDR3aa: CASKQGNTGELFF; len: 13; j_gene: TRBJ2-2; d_gene: NA; abundance: NA; v_gene: TRBV19
CDR3nt: TGTGCCAGCATCGCCCAGGGGATAGGCAATCAGCCCCAGCATTTT; CDR3aa: CASIAQGIGNQPQHF; len: 15; j_gene: TRBJ1-5; d_gene: NA; abundance: NA; v_gene: TRBV28
CDR3nt: TGTGCCAGCACACCCATGAACACTGAAGCTTTCTTT; CDR3aa: CASTPMNTEAFF; len: 12; j_gene: TRBJ1-1; d_gene: NA; abundance: NA; v_gene: TRBV7-9
CDR3nt: TGTGCCAGCAGCTTAACCGCCGAGAGCTCCTACAATGAGCAGTTCTTC; CDR3aa: CASSLTAESSYNEQFF; len: 16; j_gene: TRBJ2-1; d_gene: NA; abundance: NA; v_gene: TRBV7-3
CDR3nt: TGTGCCAGCAGCCCAACAGGGGAGACTAATGAAAAACTGTTTTTT; CDR3aa: CASSPTGETNEKLFF; len: 15; j_gene: TRBJ1-4; d_gene: TRBD1; abundance: NA; v_gene: TRBV6-1
CDR3nt: TGTGCCAGCAGTTTTCAGAAACCAGAAGCTTTCTTT; CDR3aa: CASSFQKPEAFF; len: 12; j_gene: TRBJ1-1; d_gene: NA; abundance: NA; v_gene: TRBV28
CDR3nt: TGTGCCAGCAGCTTGGGGACAGGGGTCGGCTACACCTTC; CDR3aa: CASSLGTGVGYTF; len: 13; j_gene: TRBJ1-2; d_gene: TRBD1; abundance: once; v_gene: TRBV5-4
CDR3nt: TGTGCCAGCAATGATCTGGCCGGGTCCTACGAGCAGTACTTC; CDR3aa: CASNDLAGSYEQYF; len: 14; j_gene: TRBJ2-7; d_gene: NA; abundance: NA; v_gene: TRBV28
CDR3nt: TGTGCCAGCAGAAGGACAGGGGGCCTGAACACTGAAGCTTTCTTT; CDR3aa: CASRRTGGLNTEAFF; len: 15; j_gene: TRBJ1-1; d_gene: TRBD1; abundance: NA; v_gene: TRBV6-5
CDR3nt: TGTGCCAGCAGTTCAACTGAAGCTTTCTTT; CDR3aa: CASSSTEAFF; len: 10; j_gene: TRBJ1-1; d_gene: NA; abundance: once; v_gene: TRBV6-5
CDR3nt: TGTGCCAGCAGCGTGGACAAGGGACTAGCGGGACATGCGAATGAGCAGTTCTTC; CDR3aa: CASSVDKGLAGHANEQFF; len: 18; j_gene: TRBJ2-1; d_gene: TRBD2; abundance: NA; v_gene: TRBV9
CDR3nt: TGTGCCAGCAGCTCGCCCGCCCAGAGGATATTGAATGAGCAGTTCTTC; CDR3aa: CASSSPAQRILNEQFF; len: 16; j_gene: TRBJ2-1; d_gene: NA; abundance: NA; v_gene: TRBV13
CDR3nt: TGCGCCAGCAGCCCGGGACGGTTCTCCTACGAGCAGTACTTC; CDR3aa: CASSPGRFSYEQYF; len: 14; j_gene: TRBJ2-7; d_gene: NA; abundance: NA; v_gene: TRBV4-1
CDR3nt: TGTGCCAGCAGCCATTTGGGACAGGCTGAAAAACTGTTTTTT; CDR3aa: CASSHLGQAEKLFF; len: 14; j_gene: TRBJ1-4; d_gene: TRBD1; abundance: once; v_gene: TRBV28
CDR3nt: TGTGCCAGCAGCTTTACAGCGGGAGGGCTACCTTGGGATACGCAGTATTTT; CDR3aa: CASSFTAGGLPWDTQYF; len: 17; j_gene: TRBJ2-3; d_gene: TRBD2; abundance: NA; v_gene: TRBV13
CDR3nt: TGCAGCGTTGAAGGTGAGACAGATTACTATGGCTACACCTTC; CDR3aa: CSVEGETDYYGYTF; len: 14; j_gene: TRBJ1-2; d_gene: NA; abundance: few; v_gene: TRBV29-1
CDR3nt: TGCGCCAGCAGCGCGGCCCAGGGGGAGCTCGGGACCCAGTACTTC; CDR3aa: CASSAAQGELGTQYF; len: 15; j_gene: TRBJ2-5; d_gene: TRBD1; abundance: NA; v_gene: TRBV5-1
CDR3nt: TGTGCCAGTATGTTCAGGGATAGCAATCAGCCCCAGCATTTT; CDR3aa: CASMFRDSNQPQHF; len: 14; j_gene: TRBJ1-5; d_gene: NA; abundance: few; v_gene: TRBV19
CDR3nt: TGTGCCAGCATCCCGGTAGATAGGATCGCCGCGGCCTACAATGAGCAGTTCTTC; CDR3aa: CASIPVDRIAAAYNEQFF; len: 18; j_gene: TRBJ2-1; d_gene: NA; abundance: NA; v_gene: TRBV28
CDR3nt: TGCGCCAGCAGCCTCCCGGGACCCAATCAGCCCCAGCATTTT; CDR3aa: CASSLPGPNQPQHF; len: 14; j_gene: TRBJ1-5; d_gene: NA; abundance: NA; v_gene: TRBV4-1
CDR3nt: TGTGCCAGCAGCTTAGCCATCCGGAAAGCTTTCTTT; CDR3aa: CASSLAIRKAFF; len: 12; j_gene: TRBJ1-1; d_gene: NA; abundance: NA; v_gene: TRBV7-9
CDR3nt: TGTGCCAGCAGCAACCCGGGACAGGTTACCTACGAGCAGTACTTC; CDR3aa: CASSNPGQVTYEQYF; len: 15; j_gene: TRBJ2-7; d_gene: TRBD1; abundance: NA; v_gene: TRBV5-4
CDR3nt: TGTGCCAGAAGCTTGAGGCTAGCGGGGACCTCCTACAATGAGCAGTTCTTC; CDR3aa: CARSLRLAGTSYNEQFF; len: 17; j_gene: TRBJ2-1; d_gene: TRBD2; abundance: NA; v_gene: TRBV5-3
CDR3nt: TGCAGCGTGACGCTACGTGGGGCGAACACTGAAGCTTTCTTT; CDR3aa: CSVTLRGANTEAFF; len: 14; j_gene: TRBJ1-1; d_gene: NA; abundance: NA; v_gene: TRBV29-1
CDR3nt: TGTGCCAGCAGTGATTTTAGTGCCTCTGGAAACACCATATATTTT; CDR3aa: CASSDFSASGNTIYF; len: 15; j_gene: TRBJ1-3; d_gene: NA; abundance: NA; v_gene: TRBV2
CDR3nt: TGTGCCAGCAGCTCACCGGGACAGGGGGACACCGAGCAGTACTTC; CDR3aa: CASSSPGQGDTEQYF; len: 15; j_gene: TRBJ2-7; d_gene: NA; abundance: once; v_gene: TRBV21-1
CDR3nt: TGTGCCAGCAGCTTAGACGACCAGCCGACCATAGATCAGCCCCAGCATTTT; CDR3aa: CASSLDDQPTIDQPQHF; len: 17; j_gene: TRBJ1-5; d_gene: NA; abundance: NA; v_gene: TRBV7-9
CDR3nt: TGTGCCAGCAGGCCCCTAACAGGGGAATATGGAAACACCATATATTTT; CDR3aa: CASRPLTGEYGNTIYF; len: 16; j_gene: TRBJ1-3; d_gene: TRBD1; abundance: NA; v_gene: TRBV27
CDR3nt: TGTGCCAGCAGCCAGGAAATCGGGGGCAGGCAGCCCCAGCATTTT; CDR3aa: CASSQEIGGRQPQHF; len: 15; j_gene: TRBJ1-5; d_gene: NA; abundance: NA; v_gene: TRBV4-2
CDR3nt: TGTGCCAGCAGCTTCCTGACTAGCGGGAGGGAGGTGGGTGAGCAGTTCTTC; CDR3aa: CASSFLTSGREVGEQFF; len: 17; j_gene: TRBJ2-1; d_gene: TRBD2; abundance: NA; v_gene: TRBV13
CDR3nt: TGCGCCAGCAATTCGGGAGTGAGCACAGATACGCAGTATTTT; CDR3aa: CASNSGVSTDTQYF; len: 14; j_gene: TRBJ2-3; d_gene: NA; abundance: NA; v_gene: TRBV5-1
CDR3nt: TGTGCCAGCAGCGTTAGCGGGAGGGCCTTTAATGAGCAGTTCTTC; CDR3aa: CASSVSGRAFNEQFF; len: 15; j_gene: TRBJ2-1; d_gene: TRBD2; abundance: NA; v_gene: TRBV4-2
CDR3nt: TGTGCCAGCTCACCACCGCGCGGACGCTCCTACGAGCAGTACTTC; CDR3aa: CASSPPRGRSYEQYF; len: 15; j_gene: TRBJ2-7; d_gene: NA; abundance: NA; v_gene: TRBV18
CDR3nt: TGTGCCAGCAGCTCGGACAGGGTCTTAGGAAACACCATATATTTT; CDR3aa: CASSSDRVLGNTIYF; len: 15; j_gene: TRBJ1-3; d_gene: TRBD1; abundance: NA; v_gene: TRBV11-2
CDR3nt: TGTGCCAGCACCCCCCTGCTAGCGGGGGCTAGGGAGCAGTTCTTC; CDR3aa: CASTPLLAGAREQFF; len: 15; j_gene: TRBJ2-1; d_gene: TRBD2; abundance: NA; v_gene: TRBV28
CDR3nt: TGTGCCAGCACCTTCGGGAAATACTCCGAGCAGTACTTC; CDR3aa: CASTFGKYSEQYF; len: 13; j_gene: TRBJ2-7; d_gene: NA; abundance: NA; v_gene: TRBV5-8
CDR3nt: TGTGCCAGCGACCCGGGAGGGTCGAATTCACCCCTCCACTTT; CDR3aa: CASDPGGSNSPLHF; len: 14; j_gene: TRBJ1-6; d_gene: NA; abundance: NA; v_gene: TRBV2
CDR3nt: TGTGCCAGCAAGGACAGGGGCTATAGCAATCAGCCCCAGCATTTT; CDR3aa: CASKDRGYSNQPQHF; len: 15; j_gene: TRBJ1-5; d_gene: TRBD1; abundance: NA; v_gene: TRBV27
CDR3nt: TGTGCCAGCAGTTTAAAACAGGGGGCTTACGAGCAGTACTTC; CDR3aa: CASSLKQGAYEQYF; len: 14; j_gene: TRBJ2-7; d_gene: TRBD1; abundance: NA; v_gene: TRBV27
CDR3nt: TGTGCCAGCGACTCTCCCCCTGGAAACACCATATATTTT; CDR3aa: CASDSPPGNTIYF; len: 13; j_gene: TRBJ1-3; d_gene: NA; abundance: NA; v_gene: TRBV7-9
CDR3nt: TGTGCCAGCAGCTTGGGTCTAGGCGTGGATACGCAGTATTTT; CDR3aa: CASSLGLGVDTQYF; len: 14; j_gene: TRBJ2-3; d_gene: NA; abundance: once; v_gene: TRBV7-3
CDR3nt: TGTGCCAGCAGTTTAAAGGGCAGGGGGTACTACGAGCAGTACTTC; CDR3aa: CASSLKGRGYYEQYF; len: 15; j_gene: TRBJ2-7; d_gene: TRBD1; abundance: NA; v_gene: TRBV27
CDR3nt: TGTGCCACTAAAATCTGGGGGAGGGCTAATGAGCAGTTCTTC; CDR3aa: CATKIWGRANEQFF; len: 14; j_gene: TRBJ2-1; d_gene: TRBD2; abundance: NA; v_gene: TRBV15
CDR3nt: TGTGCCAGCAGCTTGGCGGCGGGACGGGGACGAAACATTCAGTACTTC; CDR3aa: CASSLAAGRGRNIQYF; len: 16; j_gene: TRBJ2-4; d_gene: NA; abundance: NA; v_gene: TRBV5-6